The 21 T cell receptor beta chains presented below share a single source sample, sequenced in a study of CD8+ T cells in alopecia areata. In each case, RNA was isolated and then reverse transcribed into cDNA as the sequencing template. Sequencing was performed with immunoSEQ multiplex PCR; in TCRdb, only in-frame clones are kept and a portion is missing. The repertoire consists of 100,000 to 150,000 clones, with about 46% occurring once and the leading ten covering 10% to 13%. The material sequenced was NKG2D-low CD8+ T cells sorted from blood. The source is a human donor with alopecia areata.

The rearrangement uses TRBV2 and TRBJ2-7; D perhaps matches TRBD2 (5 bases). V was clipped by 8 bases and J by 2 bases, with 10 bases between them. The CDR3 is 12 amino acids. Germline CDR1 reads SNHLY; CDR2 reads FYNNEI. CDR3 sequence (DNA): TGTGCCAGCCGGACGGGGACCTACGAGCAGTACTTC. Its translation is CASRTGTYEQYF.

This chain connects TRBV28 to TRBJ2-5; possible D gene TRBD2, 5 bases. V was pared by 6 bases and J by 4 bases, with 9 bases between. The CDR3 covers 12 residues. Looked up from germline, CDR1 is MDHEN and CDR2 is SYDVKM. CDR3 in DNA: TGTGCCAGCAGGGACGGGGTAGAGACCCAGTACTTC. Amino acids: CASRDGVETQYF.

The chain links TRBV29-1 to TRBJ2-1; D might be TRBD2 (5 bases). The CDR3 runs 13 residues. Trimming stripped 3 bases from V and 4 bases from J, with 10 bases between. Germline values: CDR1 SQVTM, CDR2 ANQGSEA. As DNA, the CDR3 is TGCAGCGTTGAGGTCGGGGAATACAATGAGCAGTTCTTC. This codes for CSVEVGEYNEQFF.

The gene calls are TRBV29-1 and TRBJ2-5; D is perhaps TRBD1 or TRBD2 (5 bases each). CDR3 length: 13 residues. The V end lost 1 base, the J end lost 2 bases, and 8 bases lay between the germline ends. Germline V gene sequence: CDR1 SQVTM, CDR2 ANQGSEA. The CDR3 reads CSVEGGTQETQYF. The CDR3 DNA reads TGCAGCGTTGAAGGAGGGACGCAAGAGACCCAGTACTTC.

This sequence joins TRBV5-4 and TRBJ1-1; D not certain. Trimming removed 0 bases from V and 6 bases from J, with 9 bases in between. Looked up from germline, CDR1 is SGHNT and CDR2 is YYREEE (reference sequence). The CDR3 is 13 residues long. The CDR3 bases are TGTGCCAGCAGCTTGGACGTGGTTCCTGAAGCTTTCTTT. This translates into CASSLDVVPEAFF.

J is TRBJ2-5 and V is TRBV28; D is possibly TRBD1 or TRBD2 (5 bases each). The V end was cut by 6 bases, the J end by 5 bases, with 16 bases between. Germline V gives CDR1 MDHEN, CDR2 SYDVKM. CDR3 length: 14 residues. The CDR3 sequence is CASSSRGGEETQYF. The DNA for the CDR3 is TGTGCCAGCAGCTCGCGTGGGGGTGAGGAGACCCAGTACTTC. Drawing the rest from reference TRBV28 and TRBJ2-5, the complete variable domain is DVKVTQSSRYLVKRTGEKVFLECVQDMDHENMFWYRQDPGLGLRLIYFSYDVKMKEKGDIPEGYSVSREKKERFSLILESASTNQTSMYLCASSSRGGEETQYFGPGTRLLVL.

The sample holds a few counts of this clone. The chain combines TRBV5-1 with TRBJ2-2; possibly TRBD1 or TRBD2 for D (5 bases each). The CDR3 contains 13 residues. CDR1 is SGHRS and CDR2 is YFSETQ in the germline V gene. The germline V and J ends were trimmed by 3 bases and 4 bases, with 7 bases remaining between them. The CDR3 nucleotides read TGCGCCAGCAGCTGGGACGGCACCGGGGAGCTGTTTTTT. This translates into CASSWDGTGELFF.

The chain is built from TRBV7-6 and TRBJ2-2; 7 bases align to TRBD1. V shed 5 bases and J 4 bases; nucleotides not matched to a gene: 7. In germline, CDR1 is SGHVS, CDR2 FNYEAQ. This CDR3 is built from 15 residues. CDR3 coding DNA: TGTGCCAGCAGCCTGAGGGGGCCCGGCACCGGGGAGCTGTTTTTT. It codes for CASSLRGPGTGELFF.

The chain carries TRBV29-1 and TRBJ2-3; 12 bases are a match to TRBD2. CDR3 size: 15 residues. The trim removed 6 bases at V and 4 bases at J, leaving 8 bases unmatched. Germline V CDR1 and CDR2: SQVTM, ANQGSEA. CDR3 amino acids: CSVQTSGSVPDTQYF. CDR3 bases: TGCAGCGTCCAGACTAGCGGGAGTGTGCCAGATACGCAGTATTTT.

This clone was seen a handful of times. This chain joins TRBV5-1 and TRBJ2-4; 7 nucleotides line up with TRBD1. The junction had 2 bases not matched to a gene; V was cut back by 4 bases and J by 7 bases. The germline V gene has CDR1 SGHRS and CDR2 YFSETQ. The CDR3 covers 12 residues. Written as DNA, the CDR3 is TGCGCCAGCAGCCCGGACAGGAACATTCAGTACTTC. Protein sequence: CASSPDRNIQYF.

This clone was found once. J is TRBJ2-6 and V is TRBV29-1; D gene ambiguous. The CDR3 loop spans 15 amino acids. Germline CDR1 is SQVTM and CDR2 is ANQGSEA. V was shortened by 0 bases and J by 1 base, with 7 bases between the two germline ends. The CDR3 is CSVEDLSSGANVLTF. In DNA form, the CDR3 reads TGCAGCGTTGAAGATCTCAGTTCTGGGGCCAACGTCCTGACTTTC.

The V call is TRBV30, the J call TRBJ1-1; D not certain. Trimming left V 5 bases short and J 0 bases short, with 10 bases between. Germline CDR1 GTSNPN, CDR2 SVGIG (reference sequence). The length of the CDR3 is 13 residues. The CDR3 DNA sequence: TGTGCCTGGTGTAGGAGCATGAACACTGAAGCTTTCTTT. Its translation: CAWCRSMNTEAFF.

The chain links TRBV13 to TRBJ2-5, with D maybe TRBD2 (6 bases). Trimming removed 1 base from V and 4 bases from J, with 10 bases in between. The germline CDR1 and CDR2 sequences are PRHDT and FYEKMQ (reference sequence). The length of the CDR3 is 14 residues. This chain's CDR3 is CASSLVGGGETQYF. The DNA of the CDR3 is TGTGCCAGCAGCTTAGTGGGGGGTGGAGAGACCCAGTACTTC.

This clone was seen a single time. The gene calls are TRBV4-3 and TRBJ1-1; D is ambiguous. The CDR3 is made up of 17 amino acids. The germline V gene encodes CDR1 LGHNA and CDR2 YSLEER. V shed 1 base and J shed 0 bases, with 15 bases lying between them. CDR3 sequence (DNA): TGCGCCAGCAGCCAAGGAGGGTTCATGAGGCTGAACACTGAAGCTTTCTTT. Amino acid sequence: CASSQGGFMRLNTEAFF.

The chain joins TRBV29-1 to TRBJ1-1; possible D gene TRBD1, 5 bases. The CDR3 extends over 12 amino acids. CDR1 is SQVTM and CDR2 is ANQGSEA in the germline V gene. V lost 3 bases and J lost 7, with 12 bases in between. The CDR3 nucleotides are TGCAGCGTTGAGGGGGAGGATCTTGAAGCTTTCTTT. It codes for CSVEGEDLEAFF.

This clone was picked up a small number of times. The rearrangement uses TRBV19 and TRBJ1-5; 9 positions agree with TRBD1. The V segment lost 3 bases and the J segment 6 bases; nucleotides outside the gene matches: 6. The CDR3 totals 15 residues. Per the germline V gene, CDR1 is LNHDA and CDR2 is SQIVND (reference sequence). CDR3 DNA sequence: TGTGCCAGTAGTATTAGGGGACAGGGAACTCAGCCCCAGCATTTT. Encoded protein: CASSIRGQGTQPQHF.

V is TRBV29-1 and J is TRBJ2-7; TRBD1 matches at 7 bases. CDR3 length: 15 amino acids. J was trimmed by 1 base and V by 3 bases; bases with no gene match: 9. Looked up from germline, CDR1 is SQVTM and CDR2 is ANQGSEA. Written as DNA, the CDR3 is TGCAGCGTTGAGGGTAGGGGACAGAGTTCCTACGAGCAGTACTTC. As protein: CSVEGRGQSSYEQYF.

V is TRBV6-4 and J is TRBJ2-6; no clear D. Germline CDR1 reads MRHNA; CDR2 reads SNTAGT. The V end was cut by 3 bases, the J end by 0 bases, with 6 bases between. This CDR3 region has 15 residues. The CDR3 region is CASSEASSGANVLTF. The CDR3 DNA is TGTGCCAGCAGTGAGGCCAGCTCTGGGGCCAACGTCCTGACTTTC.

The chain couples TRBV2 to TRBJ2-1; 7 nucleotides match TRBD2. CDR1 and CDR2 from the germline V gene are SNHLY and FYNNEI. The CDR3 is made up of 15 amino acids. The V gene end was trimmed by 2 bases and the J gene end by 8 bases; junction bases not matched to a gene: 9. CDR3 protein: CASSELAGVGYEQFF. The CDR3 DNA reads TGTGCCAGCAGTGAACTGGCGGGAGTAGGTTATGAGCAGTTCTTC.

The chain couples TRBV4-1 to TRBJ1-5; D gene uncertain. The V gene lost 3 bases and the J gene lost 0 bases, with 3 bases spanning the gap. Germline V gene lookup returns CDR1 MGHRA and CDR2 YSYEKL. The CDR3 runs to 13 residues. CDR3 in amino acids: CASSHGSNQPQHF. CDR3 DNA sequence: TGCGCCAGCAGCCACGGTAGCAATCAGCCCCAGCATTTT.

This clone has more than one count but fewer than ten. The chain recombines TRBV29-1 with TRBJ2-5, with 13 bases fitting TRBD2. V dropped 0 bases and J dropped 0; count of bases not matched to a gene: 10. The CDR3 is made up of 19 amino acids. The germline gives CDR1 SQVTM, CDR2 ANQGSEA. CDR3 region: CSVEDPRTSGGVYQETQYF. The CDR3 nucleotides are TGCAGCGTTGAAGATCCCCGGACTAGCGGGGGAGTGTACCAAGAGACCCAGTACTTC.